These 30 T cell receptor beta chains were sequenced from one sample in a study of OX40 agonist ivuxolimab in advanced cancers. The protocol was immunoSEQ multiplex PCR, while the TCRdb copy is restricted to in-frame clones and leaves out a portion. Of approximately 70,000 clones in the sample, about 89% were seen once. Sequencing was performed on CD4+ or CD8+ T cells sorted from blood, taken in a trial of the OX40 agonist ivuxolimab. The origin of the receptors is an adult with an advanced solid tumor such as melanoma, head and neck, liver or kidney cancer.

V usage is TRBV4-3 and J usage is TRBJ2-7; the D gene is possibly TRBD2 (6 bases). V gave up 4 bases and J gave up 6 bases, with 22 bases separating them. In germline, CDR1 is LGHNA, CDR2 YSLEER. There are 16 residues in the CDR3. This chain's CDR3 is CASSLILVAALPEQYF. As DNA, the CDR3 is TGCGCCAGCAGCCTTATTCTTGTAGCGGCTCTTCCCGAGCAGTACTTC.

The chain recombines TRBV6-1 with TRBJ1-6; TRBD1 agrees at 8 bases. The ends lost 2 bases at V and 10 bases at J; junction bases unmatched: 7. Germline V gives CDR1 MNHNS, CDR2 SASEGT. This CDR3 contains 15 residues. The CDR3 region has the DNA TGTGCCAGCAGTGAATTACAGGGGGGAGAATCACCCCTCCACTTT. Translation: CASSELQGGESPLHF.

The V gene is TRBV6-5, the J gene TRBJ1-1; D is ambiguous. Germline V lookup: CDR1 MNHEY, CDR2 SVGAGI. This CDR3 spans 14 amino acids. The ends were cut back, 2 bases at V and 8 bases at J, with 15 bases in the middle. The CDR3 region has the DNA TGTGCCAGCAGTTACACGACAAAAACCGGCGAAGCTTTCTTT. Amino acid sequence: CASSYTTKTGEAFF.

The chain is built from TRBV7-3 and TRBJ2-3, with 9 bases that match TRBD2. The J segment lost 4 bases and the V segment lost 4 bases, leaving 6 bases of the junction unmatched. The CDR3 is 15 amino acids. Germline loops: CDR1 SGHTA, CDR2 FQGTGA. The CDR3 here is CASSSTSGSADTQYF. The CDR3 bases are TGTGCCAGCAGCTCAACTAGCGGGTCGGCAGATACGCAGTATTTT. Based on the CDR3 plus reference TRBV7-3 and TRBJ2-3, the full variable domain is GAGVSQTPSNKVTEKGKYVELRCDPISGHTALYWYRQSLGQGPEFLIYFQGTGAADDSGLPNDRFFAVRPEGSVSTLKIQRTERGDSAVYLCASSSTSGSADTQYFGPGTRLTVL.

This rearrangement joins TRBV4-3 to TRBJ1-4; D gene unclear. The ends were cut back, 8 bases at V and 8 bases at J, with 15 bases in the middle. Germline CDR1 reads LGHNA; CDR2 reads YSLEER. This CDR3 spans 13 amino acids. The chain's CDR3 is CASSAGSFEKLFF. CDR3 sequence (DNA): TGCGCCAGCTCGGCGGGGTCATTCGAAAAACTGTTTTTT.

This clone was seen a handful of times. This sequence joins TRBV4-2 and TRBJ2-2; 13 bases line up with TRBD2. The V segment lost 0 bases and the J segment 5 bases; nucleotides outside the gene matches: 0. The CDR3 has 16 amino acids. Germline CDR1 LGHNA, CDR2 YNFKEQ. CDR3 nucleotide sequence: TGTGCCAGCAGCCAAGAGACTAGCGGGAGGACCGGGGAGCTGTTTTTT. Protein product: CASSQETSGRTGELFF.

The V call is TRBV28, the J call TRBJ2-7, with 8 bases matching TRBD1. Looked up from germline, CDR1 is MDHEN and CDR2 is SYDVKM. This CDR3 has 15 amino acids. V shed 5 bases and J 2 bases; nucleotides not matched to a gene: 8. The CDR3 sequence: CASSENRGSPYEQYF. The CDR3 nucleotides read TGTGCCAGCAGTGAAAACAGGGGGTCTCCCTACGAGCAGTACTTC.

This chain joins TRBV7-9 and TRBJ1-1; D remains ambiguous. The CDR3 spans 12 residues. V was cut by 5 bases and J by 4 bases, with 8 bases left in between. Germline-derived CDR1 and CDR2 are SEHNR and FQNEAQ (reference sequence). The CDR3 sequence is CASSPTSTEAFF. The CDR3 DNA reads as TGTGCCAGCAGCCCCACGAGCACTGAAGCTTTCTTT. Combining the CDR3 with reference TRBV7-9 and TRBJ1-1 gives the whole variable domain DTGVSQNPRHKITKRGQNVTFRCDPISEHNRLYWYRQTLGQGPEFLTYFQNEAQLEKSRLLSDRFSAERPKGSFSTLEIQRTEQGDSAMYLCASSPTSTEAFFGQGTRLTVV.

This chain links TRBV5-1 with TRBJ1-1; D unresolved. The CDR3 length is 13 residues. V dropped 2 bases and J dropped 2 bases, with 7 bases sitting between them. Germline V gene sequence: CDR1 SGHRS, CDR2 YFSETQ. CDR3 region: CASSLGSNTEAFF. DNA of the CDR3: TGCGCCAGCAGCTTAGGGAGTAACACTGAAGCTTTCTTT. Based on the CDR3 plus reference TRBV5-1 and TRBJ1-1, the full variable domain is KAGVTQTPRYLIKTRGQQVTLSCSPISGHRSVSWYQQTPGQGLQFLFEYFSETQRNKGNFPGRFSGRQFSNSRSEMNVSTLELGDSALYLCASSLGSNTEAFFGQGTRLTVV.

This CDR3 is CATEGPKEQGVYNEQFF. Here the CDR3 DNA reads TGTGCCACCGAGGGCCCCAAGGAACAGGGGGTTTACAATGAGCAGTTCTTC. This rearrangement joins TRBV15 to TRBJ2-1, with 8 bases that match TRBD1. From germline, CDR1 is LNHNV and CDR2 YYDKDF (reference sequence). V shed 8 bases and J 4 bases; nucleotides not matched to a gene: 16. CDR3 length equals 17 residues. Variable domain in full (rest from reference TRBV15 and TRBJ2-1): DAMVIQNPRYQVTQFGKPVTLSCSQTLNHNVMYWYQQKSSQAPKLLFHYYDKDFNNEADTPDNFQSRRPNTSFCFLDIRSPGLGDTAMYLCATEGPKEQGVYNEQFFGPGTRLTVL.

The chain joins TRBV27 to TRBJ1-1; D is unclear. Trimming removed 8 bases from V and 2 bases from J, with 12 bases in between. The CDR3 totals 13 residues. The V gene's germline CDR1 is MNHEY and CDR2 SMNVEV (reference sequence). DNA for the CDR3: TGTGCCAGCGGGTTTTACAGCAACACTGAAGCTTTCTTT. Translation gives CASGFYSNTEAFF.

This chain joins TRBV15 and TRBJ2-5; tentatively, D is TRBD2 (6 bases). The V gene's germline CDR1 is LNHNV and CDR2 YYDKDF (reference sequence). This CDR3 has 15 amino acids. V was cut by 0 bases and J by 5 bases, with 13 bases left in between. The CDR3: CATSRERVAAETQYF. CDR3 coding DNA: TGTGCCACCAGCAGAGAGAGGGTAGCGGCTGAGACCCAGTACTTC.

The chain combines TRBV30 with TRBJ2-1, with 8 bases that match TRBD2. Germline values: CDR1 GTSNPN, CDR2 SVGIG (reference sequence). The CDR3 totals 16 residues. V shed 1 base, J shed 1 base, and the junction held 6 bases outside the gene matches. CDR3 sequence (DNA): TGTGCCTGGAGTGGAGTAAGCGGGAGATCCTACAATGAGCAGTTCTTC. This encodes CAWSGVSGRSYNEQFF.

The CDR3 sequence: CASSQGRGGTYEQYF. CDR3 DNA: TGTGCCAGCAGCCAAGGGCGGGGAGGGACCTACGAGCAGTACTTC. The J gene is TRBJ2-7, the V gene TRBV21-1; whether TRBD2, the table's D call, matches the DNA was not checked. TRBV21-1 is assigned pseudogene status. This CDR3 has 15 amino acids.

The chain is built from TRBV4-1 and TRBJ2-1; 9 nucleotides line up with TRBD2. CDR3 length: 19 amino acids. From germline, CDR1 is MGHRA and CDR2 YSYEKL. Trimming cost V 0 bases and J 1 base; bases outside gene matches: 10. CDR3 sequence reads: CASSQEPSGTYRSYNEQFF. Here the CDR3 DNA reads TGCGCCAGCAGCCAAGAACCTAGCGGGACTTATCGATCCTACAATGAGCAGTTCTTC.

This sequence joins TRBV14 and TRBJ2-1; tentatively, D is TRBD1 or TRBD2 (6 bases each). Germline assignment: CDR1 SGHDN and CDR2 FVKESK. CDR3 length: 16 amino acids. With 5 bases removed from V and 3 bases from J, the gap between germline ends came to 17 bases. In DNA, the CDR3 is TGTGCCAGCAGCTCGTACAGGGACTCCTTCTACAATGAGCAGTTCTTC. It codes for CASSSYRDSFYNEQFF.

In nucleotides, the CDR3 is TGTGCCAGCAGCCAGGAGGCAGGGCAAATTAACGCTGAAGCTTTCTTT. Translation: CASSQEAGQINAEAFF. V is TRBV7-9 and J is TRBJ1-1, with D possibly TRBD1 on 5 matching bases. The V gene lost 5 bases and the J gene lost 6 bases, with 22 bases spanning the gap. Germline-derived CDR1 and CDR2 are SEHNR and FQNEAQ (reference sequence). CDR3 size: 16 residues.

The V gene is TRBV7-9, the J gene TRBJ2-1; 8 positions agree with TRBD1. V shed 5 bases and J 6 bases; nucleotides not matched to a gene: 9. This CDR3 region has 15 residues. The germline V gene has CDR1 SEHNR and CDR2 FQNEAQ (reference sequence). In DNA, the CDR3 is TGTGCCAGCAGCCTCGGACAGGGATTTAGCAATGAGCAGTTCTTC. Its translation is CASSLGQGFSNEQFF.

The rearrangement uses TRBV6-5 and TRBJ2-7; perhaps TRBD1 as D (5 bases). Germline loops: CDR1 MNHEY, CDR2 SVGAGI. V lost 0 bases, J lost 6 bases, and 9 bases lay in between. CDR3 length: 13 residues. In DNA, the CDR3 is TGTGCCAGCAGTTACTCCGACAGAGGCGAGCAGTACTTC. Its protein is CASSYSDRGEQYF.

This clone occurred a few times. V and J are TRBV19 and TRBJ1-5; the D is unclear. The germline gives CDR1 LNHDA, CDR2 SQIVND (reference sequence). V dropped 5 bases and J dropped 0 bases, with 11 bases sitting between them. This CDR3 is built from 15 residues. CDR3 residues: CASSWVVYSNQPQHF. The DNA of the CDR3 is TGTGCCAGTAGTTGGGTCGTGTATAGCAATCAGCCCCAGCATTTT.

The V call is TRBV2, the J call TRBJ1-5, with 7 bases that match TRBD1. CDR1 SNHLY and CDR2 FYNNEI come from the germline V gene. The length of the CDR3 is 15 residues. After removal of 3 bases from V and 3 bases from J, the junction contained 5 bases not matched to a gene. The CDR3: CASSEGQIYNQPQHF. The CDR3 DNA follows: TGTGCCAGCAGTGAGGGACAGATTTACAATCAGCCCCAGCATTTT.

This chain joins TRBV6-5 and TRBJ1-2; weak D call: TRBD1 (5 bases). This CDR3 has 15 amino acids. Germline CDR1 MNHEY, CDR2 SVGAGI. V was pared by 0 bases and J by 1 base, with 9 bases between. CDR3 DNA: TGTGCCAGCAGTTACTCGCGACAGCATAACTATGGCTACACCTTC. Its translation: CASSYSRQHNYGYTF.

The CDR3 region has the DNA TGCGCCAGCAGCCAAGAAGAGGGGATCTACGAGCAGTACTTC. Amino acid sequence: CASSQEEGIYEQYF. The chain combines TRBV4-1 with TRBJ2-7, with D tentatively TRBD1 or TRBD2 (5 bases each). The CDR3 runs 14 residues. The V end was cut by 0 bases, the J end by 3 bases, with 9 bases between. CDR1 and CDR2 from the germline V gene are MGHRA and YSYEKL.

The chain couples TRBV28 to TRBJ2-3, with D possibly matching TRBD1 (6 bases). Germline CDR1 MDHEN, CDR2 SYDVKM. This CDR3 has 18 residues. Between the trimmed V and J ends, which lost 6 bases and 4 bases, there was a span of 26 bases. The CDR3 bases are TGTGCCAGCAGACCAAATCCACAGGGTTTTATGGGGGCAGATACGCAGTATTTT. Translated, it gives CASRPNPQGFMGADTQYF.

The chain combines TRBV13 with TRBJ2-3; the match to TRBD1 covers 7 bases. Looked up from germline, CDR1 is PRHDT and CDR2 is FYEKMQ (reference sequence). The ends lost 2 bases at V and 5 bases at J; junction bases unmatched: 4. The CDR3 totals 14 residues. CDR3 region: CASSLRGRIDTQYF. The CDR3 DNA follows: TGTGCCAGCAGCTTAAGGGGGCGCATAGATACGCAGTATTTT.

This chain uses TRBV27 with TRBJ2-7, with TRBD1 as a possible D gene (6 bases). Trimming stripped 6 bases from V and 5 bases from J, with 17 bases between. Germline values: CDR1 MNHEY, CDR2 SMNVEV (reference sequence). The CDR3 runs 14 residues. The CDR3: CASSMNRQVHEQYF. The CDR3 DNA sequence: TGTGCCAGCAGCATGAATAGACAGGTCCACGAGCAGTACTTC.

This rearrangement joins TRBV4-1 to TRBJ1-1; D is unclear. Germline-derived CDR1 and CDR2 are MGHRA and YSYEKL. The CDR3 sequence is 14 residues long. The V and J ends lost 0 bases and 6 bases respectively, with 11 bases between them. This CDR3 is CASSQESGGSEAFF. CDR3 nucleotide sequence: TGCGCCAGCAGCCAAGAGTCGGGAGGCTCTGAAGCTTTCTTT.

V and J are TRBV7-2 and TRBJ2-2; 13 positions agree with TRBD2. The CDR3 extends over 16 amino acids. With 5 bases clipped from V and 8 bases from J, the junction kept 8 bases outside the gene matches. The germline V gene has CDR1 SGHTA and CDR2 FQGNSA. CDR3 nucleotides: TGTGCCAGCAGCCGTCCCGGGACTAGCGGGACAGGGGAGCTGTTTTTT. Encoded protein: CASSRPGTSGTGELFF.

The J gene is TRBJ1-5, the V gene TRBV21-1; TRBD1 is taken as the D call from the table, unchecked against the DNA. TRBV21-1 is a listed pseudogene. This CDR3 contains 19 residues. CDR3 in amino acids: CASSKAAGTALIRNQPQHF. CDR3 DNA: TGTGCCAGCAGCAAAGCGGCCGGGACAGCATTAATACGCAATCAGCCCCAGCATTTT.

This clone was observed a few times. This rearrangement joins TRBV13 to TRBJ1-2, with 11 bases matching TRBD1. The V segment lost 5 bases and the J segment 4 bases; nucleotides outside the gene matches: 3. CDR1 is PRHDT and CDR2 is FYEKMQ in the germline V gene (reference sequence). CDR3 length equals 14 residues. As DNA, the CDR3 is TGTGCCAGCAGCCAGGGGACAGGGGGCTATGGCTACACCTTC. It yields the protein CASSQGTGGYGYTF.